What follows are 6 T cell receptor beta chains derived from one specimen sequenced in a study of control samples from healthy donors and cancer patients. Clones were read by immunoSEQ multiplex PCR, and TCRdb kept only the in-frame ones, dropping some. The table includes 150,000 or so clones, around nine tenths detected once. The specimen was blood. These receptors were taken from a man aged 18 to 35 in good health.

The chain is built from TRBV18 and TRBJ1-1; D remains ambiguous. The CDR3 is 12 residues long. Trimming took off 5 bases at V and 1 base at J, with 5 bases between the two ends. Germline V gene lookup returns CDR1 KGHSH and CDR2 LQKENI. The DNA for the CDR3 is TGTGCCAGCTCATCTCCGAACACTGAAGCTTTCTTT. Amino acid sequence: CASSSPNTEAFF.

The CDR3 sequence is CASSVGLINQPQHF. DNA for the CDR3: TGTGCCAGCAGCGTAGGGCTGATCAATCAGCCCCAGCATTTT. This chain joins TRBV9 and TRBJ1-5; D remains ambiguous. The CDR3 sequence is 14 residues long. Germline V gene data show CDR1 as SGDLS and CDR2 as YYNGEE. V lost 0 bases to trimming and J lost 3 bases, with 7 bases between them.

This clone was found a few times. V usage is TRBV7-9 and J usage is TRBJ1-6, with 7 bases fitting TRBD1. CDR1 SEHNR and CDR2 FQNEAQ come from the germline V gene (reference sequence). This CDR3 region has 15 residues. V trimming: 5 bases; J trimming: 5 bases; junction bases outside the gene matches: 6. CDR3 coding DNA: TGTGCCAGCAGCCACCGACAGGGAGATAATTCACCCCTCCACTTT. As protein: CASSHRQGDNSPLHF.

This clone has a single count. This chain links TRBV2 with TRBJ2-1; the match to TRBD2 covers 12 bases. With 6 bases clipped from V and 6 bases from J, the junction kept 6 bases outside the gene matches. There are 15 residues in the CDR3. From germline, CDR1 is SNHLY and CDR2 FYNNEI. DNA of the CDR3: TGTGCCAGCAGGTGGCTAGCGGGGGGGCCCAATGAGCAGTTCTTC. Translated: CASRWLAGGPNEQFF.

V usage is TRBV30 and J usage is TRBJ1-6; 9 positions agree with TRBD1. The germline gives CDR1 GTSNPN, CDR2 SVGIG (reference sequence). V shed 4 bases, J shed 4 bases, and the junction held 5 bases outside the gene matches. The CDR3 loop spans 15 amino acids. The DNA for the CDR3 is TGTGCCTGGAAAATAGGGACAGGGTATAATTCACCCCTCCACTTT. This translates into CAWKIGTGYNSPLHF.

The chain joins TRBV24-1 to TRBJ1-4; D gene ambiguous. Trimming removed 9 bases at V and 3 bases at J, with 22 bases between. Germline V gene lookup returns CDR1 KGHDR and CDR2 SFDVKD. This CDR3 has 17 amino acids. CDR3 residues: CATLLAGGPASNEKLFF. The CDR3 nucleotides read TGTGCCACCCTACTCGCTGGCGGGCCCGCCTCTAATGAAAAACTGTTTTTT.